The clone carrying this TCR beta chain was found many times. Its specificity is not known. The sequenced fragment ends 3 residues before the CDR3 boundary, so the rest is inferred from the germline J gene. This entry belongs to a study of T cell clonality in common variable immunodeficiency. Per germline, CDR1 SGHTA and CDR2 FQGTGA. The CDR3 is made up of 15 amino acids. The method was immunoSEQ multiplex PCR; TCRdb's version includes in-frame clones alone and lacks a portion of them. The sample is made up of around 32,000 clones, none counted only once. General study results and limits: Compared with healthy controls, CVID subjects showed increased TCRbeta clonality, mostly in about a third.

The origin of this receptor is a person aged 18 to 75 in good health. What was sequenced was peripheral blood mononuclear cells. The rearrangement links TRBV7-3 to TRBJ1-2, with 7 bases that match TRBD1. CDR3 DNA (partial): TGTGCCAGCAGCTTACAAGGGGGCTCCTACAATGAC. Protein: CASSLQGGSYND. The complete CDR3 protein is CASSLQGGSYNDYTF.